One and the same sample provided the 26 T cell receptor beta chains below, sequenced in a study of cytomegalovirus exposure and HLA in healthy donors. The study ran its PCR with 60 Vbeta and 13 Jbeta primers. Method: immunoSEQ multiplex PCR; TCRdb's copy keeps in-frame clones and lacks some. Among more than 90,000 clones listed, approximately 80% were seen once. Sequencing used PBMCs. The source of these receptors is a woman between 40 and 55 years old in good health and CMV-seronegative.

CDR3 in amino acids: CASSFGLAEAYSTDTQYF. CDR3 sequence (DNA): TGTGCCAGCAGCTTCGGACTAGCGGAGGCTTATTCAACAGATACGCAGTATTTT. This chain connects TRBV5-4 to TRBJ2-3; the match to TRBD2 covers 10 bases. The V and J ends lost 2 bases and 3 bases, in that order; junction bases with no gene match: 12. The CDR3 sequence is 18 residues long. CDR1 SGHNT and CDR2 YYREEE come from the germline V gene (reference sequence).

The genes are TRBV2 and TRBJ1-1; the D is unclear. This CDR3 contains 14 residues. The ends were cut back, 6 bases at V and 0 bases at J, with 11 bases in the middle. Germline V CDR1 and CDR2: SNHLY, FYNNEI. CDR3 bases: TGTGCCAGCAGCACAGCTTTAATGAACACTGAAGCTTTCTTT. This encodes CASSTALMNTEAFF. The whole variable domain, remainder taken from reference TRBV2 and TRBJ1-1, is EPEVTQTPSHQVTQMGQEVILRCVPISNHLYFYWYRQILGQKVEFLVSFYNNEISEKSEIFDDQFSVERPDGSNFTLKIRSTKLEDSAMYFCASSTALMNTEAFFGQGTRLTVV.

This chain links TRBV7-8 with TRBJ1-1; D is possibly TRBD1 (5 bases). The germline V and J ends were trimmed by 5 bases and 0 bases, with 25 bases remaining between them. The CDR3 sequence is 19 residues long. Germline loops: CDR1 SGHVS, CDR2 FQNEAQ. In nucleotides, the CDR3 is TGTGCCAGCAGCATGGATTCGTTTGGGGGGATGGGGATGAACACTGAAGCTTTCTTT. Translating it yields CASSMDSFGGMGMNTEAFF.

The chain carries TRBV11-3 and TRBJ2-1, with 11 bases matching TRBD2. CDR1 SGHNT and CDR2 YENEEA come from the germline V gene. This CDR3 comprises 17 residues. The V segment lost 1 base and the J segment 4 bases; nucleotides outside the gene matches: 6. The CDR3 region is CASSLGGSSGRYNEQFF. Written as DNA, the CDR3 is TGTGCCAGCAGCTTAGGCGGCTCTAGCGGGAGGTACAATGAGCAGTTCTTC.

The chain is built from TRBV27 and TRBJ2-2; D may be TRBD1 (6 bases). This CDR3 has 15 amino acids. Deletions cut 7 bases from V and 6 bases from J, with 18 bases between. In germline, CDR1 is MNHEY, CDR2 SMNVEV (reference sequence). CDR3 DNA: TGTGCCAGCAAACAGGGAGTTCAAACGCCCGGGGAGCTGTTTTTT. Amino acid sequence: CASKQGVQTPGELFF.

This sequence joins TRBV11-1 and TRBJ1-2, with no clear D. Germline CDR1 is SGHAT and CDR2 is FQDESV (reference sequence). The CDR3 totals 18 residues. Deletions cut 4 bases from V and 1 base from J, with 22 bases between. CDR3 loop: CASSSERGSGSYNYGYTF. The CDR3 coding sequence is TGTGCCAGCAGCTCAGAAAGAGGGTCCGGATCATATAACTATGGCTACACCTTC.

CDR3 residues: CASRLKQGGGYTF. The CDR3 region has the DNA TGTGCCAGCAGGCTAAAACAGGGTGGGGGCTACACCTTC. The V and J genes are TRBV28 and TRBJ1-2, with D possibly matching TRBD1 (6 bases). CDR3 length equals 13 residues. The germline V and J ends were trimmed by 6 bases and 8 bases, with 16 bases remaining between them. Germline CDR1 reads MDHEN; CDR2 reads SYDVKM.

As DNA, the CDR3 is TGTGCCTGGAGTGTACCTCGGGCGGGATTTAGCAATCAGCCCCAGCATTTT. Translating it yields CAWSVPRAGFSNQPQHF. This rearrangement joins TRBV30 to TRBJ1-5; D gene unclear. Germline assignment: CDR1 GTSNPN and CDR2 SVGIG (reference sequence). CDR3 length: 17 amino acids. The V end was cut by 0 bases, the J end by 0 bases, with 15 bases between.

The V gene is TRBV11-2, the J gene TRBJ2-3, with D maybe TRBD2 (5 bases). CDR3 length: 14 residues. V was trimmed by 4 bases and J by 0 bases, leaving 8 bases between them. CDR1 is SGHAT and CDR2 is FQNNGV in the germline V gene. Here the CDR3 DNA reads TGTGCCAGCAGCTCCAGGACTAGCACAGATACGCAGTATTTT. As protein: CASSSRTSTDTQYF.

The CDR3 loop is CAWSPRGRSPLHF. The DNA for the CDR3 is TGTGCCTGGAGTCCCCGAGGCCGTTCACCCCTCCACTTT. The chain is built from TRBV30 and TRBJ1-6, with unresolved D. Trimming took off 2 bases at V and 9 bases at J, with 11 bases between the two ends. The germline V gene has CDR1 GTSNPN and CDR2 SVGIG (reference sequence). The CDR3 runs 13 residues.

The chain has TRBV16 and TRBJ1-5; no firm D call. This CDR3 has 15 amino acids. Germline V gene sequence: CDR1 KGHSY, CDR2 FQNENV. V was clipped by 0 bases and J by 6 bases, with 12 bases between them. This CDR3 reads CASSQSAAASQPQHF. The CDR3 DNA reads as TGTGCCAGCAGCCAATCAGCAGCAGCGAGTCAGCCCCAGCATTTT.

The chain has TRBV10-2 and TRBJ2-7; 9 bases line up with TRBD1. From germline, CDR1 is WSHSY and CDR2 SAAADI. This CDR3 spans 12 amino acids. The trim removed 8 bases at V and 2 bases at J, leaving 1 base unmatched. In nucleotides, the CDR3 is TGCGCCAGCGGACAGGGGACCTACGAGCAGTACTTC. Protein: CASGQGTYEQYF.

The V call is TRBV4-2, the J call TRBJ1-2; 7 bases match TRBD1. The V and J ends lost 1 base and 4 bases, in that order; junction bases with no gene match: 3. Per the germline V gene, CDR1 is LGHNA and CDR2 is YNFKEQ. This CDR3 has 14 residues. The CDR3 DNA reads TGTGCCAGCAGCCAAGGGGGACAGATCTATGGCTACACCTTC. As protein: CASSQGGQIYGYTF.

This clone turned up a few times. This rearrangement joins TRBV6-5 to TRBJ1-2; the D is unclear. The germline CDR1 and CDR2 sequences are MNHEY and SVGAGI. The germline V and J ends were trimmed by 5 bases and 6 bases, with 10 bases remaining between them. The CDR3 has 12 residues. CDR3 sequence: CASSNAPNGYTF. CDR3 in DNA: TGTGCCAGCAGTAACGCCCCTAATGGCTACACCTTC.

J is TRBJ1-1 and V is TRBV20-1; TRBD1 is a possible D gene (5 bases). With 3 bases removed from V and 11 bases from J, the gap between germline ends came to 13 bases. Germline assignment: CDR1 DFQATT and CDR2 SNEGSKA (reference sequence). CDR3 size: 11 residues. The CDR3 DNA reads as TGCAGTGCTAGTCCGGGGGATTTGGCTTTCTTT. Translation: CSASPGDLAFF.

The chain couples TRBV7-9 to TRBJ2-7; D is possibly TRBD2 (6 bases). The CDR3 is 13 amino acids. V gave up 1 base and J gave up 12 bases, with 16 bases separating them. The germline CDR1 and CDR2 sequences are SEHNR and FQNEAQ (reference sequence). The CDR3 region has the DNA TGTGCCAGCAGCTTAGAAGGAGGGCGCTTATGGTACTTC. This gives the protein CASSLEGGRLWYF.

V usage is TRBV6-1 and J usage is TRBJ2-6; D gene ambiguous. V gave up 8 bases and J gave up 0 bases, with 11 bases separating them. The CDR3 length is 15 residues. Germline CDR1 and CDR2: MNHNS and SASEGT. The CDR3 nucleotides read TGTGCCAGCCTTCAGGAACCCTCTGGGGCCAACGTCCTGACTTTC. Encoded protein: CASLQEPSGANVLTF.

The CDR3 spells CASKTGGQPQHF. CDR3 coding DNA: TGTGCCAGCAAAACAGGCGGCCAGCCCCAGCATTTT. V is TRBV2 and J is TRBJ1-5; tentative D call: TRBD1 (5 bases). The germline V gene encodes CDR1 SNHLY and CDR2 FYNNEI. The CDR3 loop spans 12 amino acids. Deletions cut 7 bases from V and 7 bases from J, with 11 bases between.

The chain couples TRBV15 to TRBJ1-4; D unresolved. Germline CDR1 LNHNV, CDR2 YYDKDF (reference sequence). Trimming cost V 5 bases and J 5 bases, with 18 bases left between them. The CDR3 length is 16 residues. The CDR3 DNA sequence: TGTGCCACCAGCGGCTTACACCACCTACTAAATGAAAAACTGTTTTTT. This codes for CATSGLHHLLNEKLFF.

The CDR3 sequence: CASSPAPPGAGVANEQFF. The CDR3 nucleotides are TGTGCCAGCTCACCCGCCCCACCGGGAGCGGGAGTGGCCAATGAGCAGTTCTTC. The V call is TRBV18, the J call TRBJ2-1; TRBD2 aligns across 8 bases. The ends lost 3 bases at V and 6 bases at J; junction bases unmatched: 16. The CDR3 sequence is 18 residues long. Germline assignment: CDR1 KGHSH and CDR2 LQKENI.

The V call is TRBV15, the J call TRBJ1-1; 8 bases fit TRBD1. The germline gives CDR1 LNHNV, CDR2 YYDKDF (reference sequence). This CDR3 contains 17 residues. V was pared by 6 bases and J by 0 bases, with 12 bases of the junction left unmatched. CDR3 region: CATSKDRGGFMNTEAFF. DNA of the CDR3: TGTGCCACCAGTAAAGACAGGGGCGGGTTCATGAACACTGAAGCTTTCTTT.

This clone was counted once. The chain's CDR3 is CSVEPSLNTEAFF. The CDR3, as DNA: TGCAGCGTTGAGCCCAGTTTGAACACTGAAGCTTTCTTT. The gene calls are TRBV29-1 and TRBJ1-1; D is unresolved. Germline assignment: CDR1 SQVTM and CDR2 ANQGSEA. V lost 3 bases to trimming and J lost 0 bases, with 8 bases between them. The CDR3 has 13 residues. The full variable domain, in which reference TRBV29-1 and TRBJ1-1 provide the parts outside the CDR3, is SAVISQKPSRDICQRGTSLTIQCQVDSQVTMMFWYRQQPGQSLTLIATANQGSEATYESGFVIDKFPISRPNLTFSTLTVSNMSPEDSSIYLCSVEPSLNTEAFFGQGTRLTVV.

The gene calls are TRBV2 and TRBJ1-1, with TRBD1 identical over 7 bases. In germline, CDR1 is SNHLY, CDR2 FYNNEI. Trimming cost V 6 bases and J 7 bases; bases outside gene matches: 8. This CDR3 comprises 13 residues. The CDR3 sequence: CASRRGQSCEAFF. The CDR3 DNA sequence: TGTGCCAGCAGGAGGGGGCAAAGCTGTGAAGCTTTCTTT. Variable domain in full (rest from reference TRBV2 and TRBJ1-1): EPEVTQTPSHQVTQMGQEVILRCVPISNHLYFYWYRQILGQKVEFLVSFYNNEISEKSEIFDDQFSVERPDGSNFTLKIRSTKLEDSAMYFCASRRGQSCEAFFGQGTRLTVV.

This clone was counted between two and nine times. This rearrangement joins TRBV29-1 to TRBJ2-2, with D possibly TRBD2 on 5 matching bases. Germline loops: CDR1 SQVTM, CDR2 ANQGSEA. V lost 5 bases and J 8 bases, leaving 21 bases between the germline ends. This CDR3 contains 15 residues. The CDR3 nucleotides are TGCAGCGTTCGTCCTACGGAGAAACGCGGGGGGGAGCTGTTTTTT. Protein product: CSVRPTEKRGGELFF.

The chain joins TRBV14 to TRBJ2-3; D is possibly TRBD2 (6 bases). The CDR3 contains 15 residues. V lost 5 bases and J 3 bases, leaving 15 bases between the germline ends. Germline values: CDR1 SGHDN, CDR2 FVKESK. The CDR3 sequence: CASSYRLGGTDTQYF. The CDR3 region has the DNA TGTGCCAGCAGCTACCGACTAGGAGGAACAGATACGCAGTATTTT.

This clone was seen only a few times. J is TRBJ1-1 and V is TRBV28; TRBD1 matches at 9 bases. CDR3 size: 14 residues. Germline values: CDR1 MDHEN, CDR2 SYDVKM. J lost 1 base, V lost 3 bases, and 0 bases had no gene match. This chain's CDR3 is CASSLDRGNTEAFF. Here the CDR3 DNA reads TGTGCCAGCAGTTTGGACAGGGGGAACACTGAAGCTTTCTTT.